The 3 T cell receptor beta chains presented below share a single source sample, sequenced in a study of vaccination and CD4 T cells after COVID-19. Sequence data for DNA of cultured CD4+ T cells were generated by the Oncomine TCR Beta short-read assay. TCRdb reanalysed the PCR reads using MiXCR and keeps one entry per CDR3 protein. This table holds several thousand distinct CDR3 sequences, roughly 60% found once. Treatment reported: roughly 11-day PBMC culture with coronavirus spike peptide pools or control peptides (ViraFEST assay). These receptors are not linked to any known antigen. The specimen was CD4+ T cells from blood, cultured in vitro. These receptors all stem from a human donor who had recovered from COVID-19.

The chain joins TRBV10-1 to TRBJ1-6, with D perhaps TRBD1 (5 bases). Germline V gene data show CDR1 as WNHNN and CDR2 as SYGVQD (reference sequence). Trimming removed 3 bases at V and 7 bases at J, with 10 bases between. The length of the CDR3 is 14 residues. The CDR3 loop is CASSERGVNSPLHF. The CDR3 bases are TGCGCCAGCAGTGAAAGGGGCGTAAATTCACCCCTCCACTTT.

The V and J genes are TRBV6-5 and TRBJ2-5; tentative D call: TRBD2 (6 bases). CDR1 and CDR2 (germline): MNHEY, SVGAGI. Between the trimmed V and J ends, which lost 4 bases and 5 bases, there was a span of 14 bases. The CDR3 runs 14 residues. The CDR3 loop reads CASSCERVVETQYF. The CDR3 DNA reads as TGTGCCAGCAGTTGCGAGCGGGTGGTGGAGACCCAGTACTTC.

This clonotype was seen just once. The chain has TRBV6-5 and TRBJ1-6; 11 nucleotides match TRBD1. The CDR3 extends over 19 amino acids. Germline trimming cut 0 bases from V and 6 bases from J; bases unmatched to any gene: 10. Germline V gene sequence: CDR1 MNHEY, CDR2 SVGAGI. As DNA, the CDR3 is TGTGCCAGCAGTTACTCGAGCCGAGTCGGGACAGGGGGTAATTCACCCCTCCACTTT. Protein product: CASSYSSRVGTGGNSPLHF.